This T cell receptor (beta chain) was retrieved from a study of blood T cell repertoires in COVID-19. Germline loops: CDR1 MNHEY, CDR2 SVGAGI. Trimming shortened V by 7 bases and J by 4 bases, and 17 bases separated the two germline ends. The CDR3 loop spans 14 amino acids. How the authors handled the data: Amplification with reference gene primers provided the estimates of nucleated cell counts. Profiled with immunoSEQ multiplex PCR; TCRdb holds only in-frame clones, not every one. V, J and clone size reflect that table, while D and trimming were determined from the DNA. Altogether hundreds of thousands of clones are present, around 89% being singletons, with the ten largest covering over 0.2%.

The sequence was collected from a woman younger than 35 with acute or convalescent COVID-19. The J gene is TRBJ2-7, the V gene TRBV6-5; D is perhaps TRBD1 (5 bases). The sequenced sample consisted of peripheral blood. CDR3 DNA sequence: TGTGCCAGCATTTTTGACAGACCTTCTTACGAGCAGTACTTC. The encoded protein is CASIFDRPSYEQYF.